This TCR beta chain was identified during a study of T cell responses to AZD1222 COVID-19 vaccine. Overall study findings and caveats: Donors, mostly white British, included more females; clonal diversity was possibly underestimated.

To note about this clone: The target antigen is unknown.

The ends lost 1 base at V and 0 bases at J; junction bases unmatched: 16. The CDR3 is 20 amino acids. The germline CDR1 and CDR2 sequences are SGHVS and FQNEAQ. Data came from immunoSEQ multiplex PCR; TCRdb stores just in-frame clones and leaves some out. Counted here are roughly 100,000 clones, more than 85% occurring once; the ten biggest clones make up 1.2%. Sequencing used peripheral blood, obtained on day 0 of AZD1222 vaccination. The rearrangement joins TRBV7-8 to TRBJ1-2; 8 bases agree with TRBD1. This clonotype originated in an adult in good health. CDR3 sequence reads: CASSLESGGGLAGANYGYTF. DNA of the CDR3: TGTGCCAGCAGCTTAGAGTCAGGGGGCGGGTTGGCAGGAGCTAACTATGGCTACACCTTC.